This TCR beta chain was documented in a study of CD4+ T cells in melanoma. Findings and caveats of the study: Neoantigen-specific CD4+ T cells in melanoma reportedly had diverse differentiation states. CD8+ T cell, macrophage and B cell function reportedly correlated with neoantigen-specific CD4+ T cells.

The CDR3 has 14 residues. The V gene's germline CDR1 is SGHVS and CDR2 FQNEAQ. V lost 5 bases and J lost 8; bases outside the gene matches: 6. Sequenced by immunoSEQ multiplex PCR; TCRdb stores in-frame clones only, minus some. The data hold thousands of clones, with over 55% observed a single time. Points on this clone: Its antigen is as yet unknown.

This receptor was identified in a human donor with melanoma. The sample comprised cells from a culture (not recorded whether cultured in vitro). V gene TRBV7-8 combines with J gene TRBJ1-2; the match to TRBD1 covers 12 bases. The CDR3 is CASSRTGTGGGYTF. The CDR3 DNA reads as TGTGCCAGCAGCCGTACCGGGACAGGGGGCGGCTACACCTTC.